The entry below gives a single T cell receptor beta chain sequence along with its context. What antigen it recognizes has not been identified. Base qualities were left out, and no much larger clone turns up one base away. From a lookup of the germline V gene, CDR1 and CDR2 are MNHEY and SVGAGI. V gives up 2 bases and J gives up 2 bases, and the segment between their germline ends measures 13 bases. There are 15 amino acids in the CDR3, from cysteine to phenylalanine inclusive. The read is trimmed to its CDR3 DNA, 45 bases read in frame from base 1. Libraries were made using the immunoSEQ multiplex PCR assay. For the multiplex PCR, a mixture combining 60 forward primers for TCR Vbeta segments and 13 reverse primers for TCR Jbeta segments was used. Amplification of the CDR3 region of rearranged TCR beta genes was performed with a multiplex PCR assay on genomic DNA. Amplified TCR beta libraries were sequenced as 87-base-pair reads on the Illumina HiSeq System. The authors' analysis ran thus. In a later analysis, around 80 million unique TCR beta chains were counted across the 650 to 750 repertoires, and roughly 10 million of these chains were shared by at least two donors. Raw reads were error-corrected and collapsed into unique sequences with a nearest-neighbor algorithm that merged closely related sequences to remove PCR and sequencing errors. Alignment of CDR3 sequences to IMGT reference sequences was used to assign V, D and J gene segments. For a sequence to be retained, a match of at least six nucleotides was required to both a V gene segment and a J gene segment. Rearrangements were called productive when the CDR3 lacked stop codons and stayed in frame with V and J; all others were non-productive. Following IMGT convention, CDR3 was defined as the stretch from the second conserved V-encoded cysteine to the conserved J-encoded phenylalanine. Sequences without an unambiguous match to a single V gene segment were excluded from the earlier analysis of about 630 of the donors. An earlier analysis of a few hundred of the donors classified V segments as functional when productive rearrangements were above 56.7% and as segregating when the standard deviation between donors was above 5%. A statistical classification framework was built to diagnose cytomegalovirus status from the catalog of TCR beta chain sequences. V and J gene assignment, in a later analysis, came from comparing TCR nucleotide sequences with IMGT/GENE-DB human TR gene sequences. The TCRdist pipeline was used in a later analysis to assign CDR3 sequences and most-parsimonious VDJ recombination scenarios. In a later analysis, every TCR beta chain was defined by the combination of its CDR3 amino acid sequence and its V-gene family, and reads without a unique V-gene family were dropped. As a way to deal with suspected cross-contamination and a sequencing artifact, a later analysis dropped more than 500 nucleotide sequences that were highly shared and had low generation probability. In a later analysis, a clonal expansion index was calculated for each public chain from normalized within-repertoire ranks of inferred template counts. In a later analysis, generation probabilities were computed using a VDJ recombination model fitted to out-of-frame rearrangements, and the results were checked against IGoR. In a later analysis, hypergeometric tests were used to score TCR-TCR, TCR-HLA and TCR-CMV co-occurrence, with a repertoire-size bias correction applied to TCR pairs. False discovery rates were estimated in a later analysis by permuting HLA or CMV assignments 20 times. A later analysis grouped co-occurring TCRs with DBSCAN, adding TCRdist sequence similarity when clustering within HLA-allele-positive subsets. For co-occurrence clustering, repertoires with fewer than 30,000 or more than 120,000 public chains were excluded, along with four or five repertoires with anomalous nucleotide sharing. The table comes from immuneACCESS by way of TCRdb, which keeps in-frame sequences with V and J called. Part of the clones is missing from these tables; in studies checked, under half for an unresolved V gene and the rest for unknown reasons. V, J and clone size are taken as reported in that table, and D and trimming were inferred from the DNA itself. This sample gives approximately 130,000 clones in total; around 80% of them show up just once. The top ten hold 1.4% to 1.5% of the sample.

In total, around 600 healthy bone marrow donors made up the cohort. At the time of sampling, all cohort members were nominally healthy, though unrecorded immune exposures were likely present. The donor was CMV seronegative and belonged to the group of 380 or so seronegative cohort members. A peripheral blood sample was collected from each donor, and TCR beta sequencing was performed on peripheral blood mononuclear cells. Genomic DNA extraction from the blood cell samples was performed with the Qiagen DNeasy Blood Extraction Kit. This specimen belongs to a study of cytomegalovirus exposure and HLA in healthy donors (dated by TCRdb to 2016 to 2017). Turning to the overall study: An earlier analysis of fewer than 750 of the donors reported about 280 Gb of sequence data and 95 million to 140 million unique TCR beta sequences obtained from about 180 million T cells. An early release that covered roughly 600 HLA-typed donors contained approximately 300 gigabases of sequencing data and approximately 85 million unique TCR sequences. Among the approximately 420 genotyped donors, around 81% belonged to the genetic ancestry cluster associated with self-reported Caucasian donors. The study aimed to test whether signatures of past pathogen exposure could be identified by cataloging public T cell receptors. Using immunosequencing, the study profiled T cell repertoires from 500 to 800 subjects and related those repertoires to cytomegalovirus serostatus. Besides the first cohort of about 730 subjects, a separate validation cohort made up of over 100 different subjects was used. High-throughput TCR immunosequencing, statistical association of individual TCRs with disease status, and machine learning were combined to predict cytomegalovirus infection status. A later analysis re-examined previously published TCR beta repertoires from about 670 donors and added high-resolution HLA genotyping to investigate patterns of TCR occurrence. Rather than drawing on any new phenotypic data, the later analysis identified candidate immune exposures from TCR beta sequences and the way those sequences occurred across donors. An earlier analysis of around 640 of the donors used high-throughput TCR beta sequencing to judge whether each TCR beta V gene segment behaved as functional or pseudogenic. Donor age, sex, ethnicity and CMV serostatus were compiled alongside the repertoire data. A later genetic analysis used genome-wide SNP genotypes for about 65% of the roughly 670 donors, treating that subset as a discovery cohort. All discovery cohort repertoires had been generated on a single sequencing platform. HLA typing included class I and class II loci at four-digit resolution. The number of donors typed differed by locus, with about 620-630 for A, B, C, DRB1 and DQB1, 522 for DQA1, approximately 570 for DPA1, and some 470 for DPB1. Roughly five DR-DQ haplotypes were handled as single units for association and clustering, since linkage in the cohort was strong. On average, roughly 200,000 unique TCR beta nucleotide sequences were sequenced per donor among some 420 genotyped donors of the cohort, with 15% to 20% of those sequences being non-productive. What the authors observed across the whole study: Correlated functional status among segregating V segments might be attributable to linkage disequilibrium, but an unknown experimental factor could not be ruled out. In a later analysis, the rate of TCR association differed among HLA loci, with DRB1 alleles having the most associated TCRs and HLA-C alleles having the fewest. Because HLA typing was unavailable for some donors at each locus, only the typed subset was used in association tests. According to a later genetic analysis, donors in an Asian-associated ancestry cluster had fewer N-insertions in productive TCRs than the approximately 610-donor mean. CMV serostatus was the only immune exposure information available for the cohort. Broadly in line with IMGT annotations, most TCR beta V segments showed up in productive rearrangements about 90% or about 30% of the time in an earlier analysis of 450 to 600 of the donors. Most TCR sequences were observed very rarely across donors, whereas some public TCRs were present in many individuals. The authors suggested that the approach could potentially be generalized to other disease states and immunological phenotypes. The study gave a list of under 200 TCR beta chains associated with cytomegalovirus. When HLA alleles, especially DR and DQ, strongly co-occurred, attributing TCR associations to individual alleles was difficult. Most CMV-associated TCR beta chains appeared to be HLA-restricted in a later analysis, and the HLA associations seemed to be driven largely by CMV exposure. In this cohort, only TCR beta chains were sequenced, and detectable features were limited by the absence of alpha or paired-chain data. A later analysis associated 15,000 to 20,000 TCR beta sequences with specific HLA alleles at a false discovery rate of 0.05. Presence/absence analyses assumed roughly uniform sequencing depth across donors, an assumption that may not hold. A later genetic analysis associated a missense DCLRE1C variant with V-gene and J-gene trimming of TCR beta chains, and an independent cohort replicated the association. According to a later analysis, parvovirus B19, influenza, CMV and Epstein-Barr virus appeared linked to several top co-occurrence clusters. A cluster of highly shared sequence variants was judged likely to represent a technical artifact of the sequencing pipeline. The classifier was reported to diagnose cytomegalovirus status with high specificity and sensitivity in both the original and validation cohorts. Because the 87-base-pair reads could not distinguish some IMGT-functional V segments, including TRBV6-2 and TRBV6-3, those segments were excluded. In a later analysis, HLA-associated TCR beta chains were found to be more clonally expanded and to have lower generation probabilities than equally common non-associated chains. In vitro tests confirmed that a few of the cytomegalovirus-associated TCR beta chains recognize cytomegalovirus antigens. Because counts were too low, roughly 18 rarely observed V segments, including chromosome 9 orphons, were left out of the earlier analysis of a few hundred of the donors. A further reported finding was that TCR beta sequences accurately predicted the HLA-A and HLA-B alleles for most subjects in the first cohort.

Sample: PBMCs. The chain couples TRBV6-5 to TRBJ2-7; the D gene is possibly TRBD2, with 5 bases matching. The receptor was derived from a woman under 30 in good health and CMV-seronegative. The CDR3 region: CASSYGGGKTYEQYF. The DNA reads as follows: TGTGCCAGCAGTTACGGCGGAGGAAAAACCTACGAGCAGTACTTC.